The 17 T cell receptor beta chains below all came from one sample that was sequenced in a study of control samples from healthy donors and cancer patients. TCRdb's copy holds only in-frame clones and misses some; the assay was immunoSEQ multiplex PCR. In the table there are 50,000 to 75,000 clones, around 90% of which are singletons. Sequenced input: PBMCs. Receptor source: a man aged 60 to 69 with colorectal cancer.

This rearrangement joins TRBV3-1 (or the pseudogene TRBV3-2) to TRBJ2-3, with D uncertain. The CDR3 length is 14 residues. Looked up from germline, CDR1 is LGHDT and CDR2 is YNNKEL (reference sequence). Trimming shortened V by 2 bases and J by 1 base, and 7 bases separated the two germline ends. Here the CDR3 DNA reads TGTGCCAGCAGCCAAAGGGCCGGCACAGATACGCAGTATTTT. Translation gives CASSQRAGTDTQYF.

The chain has TRBV3-1 (or the pseudogene TRBV3-2) and TRBJ2-2, with 7 bases aligning to TRBD2. CDR1 and CDR2 (germline): LGHDT, YNNKEL (reference sequence). The ends lost 2 bases at V and 7 bases at J; junction bases unmatched: 4. CDR3 size: 14 residues. CDR3 coding DNA: TGTGCCAGCAGCCAACGACTAGCAGGCGGGGAGCTGTTTTTT. Its translation is CASSQRLAGGELFF.

The chain has TRBV19 and TRBJ2-1; 13 bases align to TRBD2. The V gene end was trimmed by 0 bases and the J gene end by 1 base; junction bases not matched to a gene: 15. This CDR3 has 22 amino acids. The germline V gene encodes CDR1 LNHDA and CDR2 SQIVND (reference sequence). CDR3 region: CASSIDDFFGLAGALSYNEQFF. CDR3 nucleotide sequence: TGTGCCAGTAGTATAGATGATTTCTTCGGACTAGCGGGGGCCCTGTCCTACAATGAGCAGTTCTTC.

V usage is TRBV30 and J usage is TRBJ2-5; 11 nucleotides agree with TRBD2. The CDR3 sequence is 15 residues long. V shed 4 bases, J shed 4 bases, and the junction held 8 bases outside the gene matches. Germline-derived CDR1 and CDR2 are GTSNPN and SVGIG (reference sequence). The CDR3 reads CAWTQLAGVGETQYF. CDR3 nucleotide sequence: TGTGCCTGGACCCAACTAGCGGGGGTCGGAGAGACCCAGTACTTC.

CDR3 nucleotide sequence: TGTGCCAGCTCACCCGGGACAGGGGGCTACGAGCAGTACTTC. Protein: CASSPGTGGYEQYF. The chain joins TRBV18 to TRBJ2-7; 11 bases are a match to TRBD1. The germline CDR1 and CDR2 sequences are KGHSH and LQKENI. The CDR3 is 14 residues long. The junction had 1 base not matched to a gene; V was cut back by 3 bases and J by 3 bases. The entire variable domain, with the rest obtained from reference TRBV18 and TRBJ2-7, is as follows: NAGVMQNPRHLVRRRGQEARLRCSPMKGHSHVYWYRQLPEEGLKFMVYLQKENIIDESGMPKERFSAEFPKEGPSILRIQQVVRGDSAAYFCASSPGTGGYEQYFGPGTRLTVT.

This chain uses TRBV19 with TRBJ1-3, with D perhaps TRBD1 (6 bases). The CDR3 covers 15 residues. Looked up from germline, CDR1 is LNHDA and CDR2 is SQIVND (reference sequence). V gave up 4 bases and J gave up 5 bases, with 15 bases separating them. CDR3 bases: TGTGCCAGTAGTACCGGGGGGCAGGCGAGAAACACCATATATTTT. Its translation is CASSTGGQARNTIYF.

This chain uses TRBV11-2 with TRBJ2-7, with D uncertain. The CDR3 has 14 amino acids. Trimming pared 3 bases from V and 0 bases from J, leaving 9 bases between. Germline CDR1 SGHAT, CDR2 FQNNGV. The CDR3 loop is CASSFQRTSYEQYF. The DNA of the CDR3 is TGTGCCAGCAGCTTTCAACGTACCTCCTACGAGCAGTACTTC.

This sequence joins TRBV12-5 and TRBJ1-4; 8 bases fit TRBD1. Germline V lookup: CDR1 LGHNT, CDR2 FRNRAP. The CDR3 has 14 residues. After removal of 5 bases from V and 7 bases from J, the junction contained 6 bases not matched to a gene. CDR3 nucleotide sequence: TGTGCTAGTGGTCCCTCGACAGGGGTTGAAAAACTGTTTTTT. Encoded protein: CASGPSTGVEKLFF.

CDR3 loop: CASSLYPSGAQNTEAFF. The CDR3 DNA reads as TGTGCCAGCAGTTTATACCCCTCAGGGGCGCAGAACACTGAAGCTTTCTTT. The chain has TRBV28 and TRBJ1-1; weak D call: TRBD1 (6 bases). The CDR3 contains 17 residues. Trimming removed 1 base at V and 1 base at J, with 16 bases between. From germline, CDR1 is MDHEN and CDR2 SYDVKM.

This clone was counted a few times. The rearrangement joins TRBV6-5 to TRBJ1-1; unclear D gene. The length of the CDR3 is 15 residues. V shed 0 bases and J shed 3 bases, with 11 bases lying between them. Germline V gives CDR1 MNHEY, CDR2 SVGAGI. The CDR3 spells CASSYSSGGYTEAFF. The CDR3 region has the DNA TGTGCCAGCAGTTACTCTTCGGGTGGATACACTGAAGCTTTCTTT.

The chain uses TRBV2 and TRBJ2-7; TRBD2 matches 10 bases. With V trimmed by 5 bases and J by 4 bases, 11 bases remained unmatched. The CDR3 is 16 amino acids. Germline V gene data show CDR1 as SNHLY and CDR2 as FYNNEI. CDR3 nucleotides: TGTGCCAGCAGTAAAAACCGCGGGACTAGCGTTTACGAGCAGTACTTC. This gives the protein CASSKNRGTSVYEQYF. The complete variable domain, with remaining parts taken from reference TRBV2 and TRBJ2-7, reads EPEVTQTPSHQVTQMGQEVILRCVPISNHLYFYWYRQILGQKVEFLVSFYNNEISEKSEIFDDQFSVERPDGSNFTLKIRSTKLEDSAMYFCASSKNRGTSVYEQYFGPGTRLTVT.

The gene calls are TRBV19 and TRBJ1-5, with D unclear. Trimming took off 6 bases at V and 5 bases at J, with 14 bases between the two ends. Germline V lookup: CDR1 LNHDA, CDR2 SQIVND (reference sequence). The CDR3 is 14 amino acids. CDR3 coding DNA: TGTGCCAGTAGGGCCCCCGGACCCTATCAGCCCCAGCATTTT. This translates into CASRAPGPYQPQHF. The full variable domain, its missing parts supplied by reference TRBV19 and TRBJ1-5, is DGGITQSPKYLFRKEGQNVTLSCEQNLNHDAMYWYRQDPGQGLRLIYYSQIVNDFQKGDIAEGYSVSREKKESFPLTVTSAQKNPTAFYLCASRAPGPYQPQHFGDGTRLSIL.

With respect to this clone: Additional DNA sequences in this sample encode the identical CDR3. The CDR3 reads CASSLRVRGRGSYEQYF. The CDR3 nucleotides read TGTGCCAGCAGCTTAAGGGTGCGCGGCAGGGGGTCCTACGAGCAGTACTTC. V and J are TRBV13 and TRBJ2-7; 7 bases match TRBD1. Germline CDR1 and CDR2: PRHDT and FYEKMQ (reference sequence). With 2 bases clipped from V and 1 base from J, the junction kept 11 bases outside the gene matches. The CDR3 runs 17 residues.

The V gene is TRBV5-1, the J gene TRBJ2-7; 15 nucleotides line up with TRBD2. Trimming cost V 4 bases and J 2 bases; bases outside gene matches: 22. The CDR3 runs to 22 residues. Germline V gives CDR1 SGHRS, CDR2 YFSETQ. In nucleotides, the CDR3 is TGCGCCAGCAGCGACGGGACAGGGGGCGCGGGACTAGCGGGGGGTCCTGCCTACGAGCAGTACTTC. Translating it yields CASSDGTGGAGLAGGPAYEQYF.

The J gene is TRBJ2-3, the V gene TRBV30; 8 bases fit TRBD1. J gave up 4 bases and V 1 base, and 1 base lay outside the gene matches. Germline V lookup: CDR1 GTSNPN, CDR2 SVGIG (reference sequence). The length of the CDR3 is 13 residues. The CDR3: CAWSGQGPDTQYF. CDR3 sequence (DNA): TGTGCCTGGAGTGGACAGGGGCCAGATACGCAGTATTTT. Variable domain in full (rest from reference TRBV30 and TRBJ2-3): SQTIHQWPATLVQPVGSPLSLECTVEGTSNPNLYWYRQAAGRGLQLLFYSVGIGQISSEVPQNLSASRPQDRQFILSSKKLLLSDSGFYLCAWSGQGPDTQYFGPGTRLTVL.

The chain carries TRBV25-1 and TRBJ2-7, with D possibly being TRBD2 (6 bases). This CDR3 contains 16 residues. Germline V gives CDR1 MGHDK, CDR2 SYGVNS. The V gene lost 2 bases and the J gene lost 3 bases, with 17 bases spanning the gap. The CDR3 region has the DNA TGTGCCAGCAGTGAAGAGGGAGGAGAGGTAGTCTACGAGCAGTACTTC. It yields the protein CASSEEGGEVVYEQYF.

V is TRBV5-1 and J is TRBJ2-7; no clear D. The CDR3 covers 14 residues. The germline CDR1 and CDR2 sequences are SGHRS and YFSETQ. Trimming took off 4 bases at V and 2 bases at J, with 13 bases between the two ends. CDR3 region: CASSKAVTTYEQYF. In DNA, the CDR3 is TGCGCCAGCAGCAAGGCCGTGACCACCTACGAGCAGTACTTC.